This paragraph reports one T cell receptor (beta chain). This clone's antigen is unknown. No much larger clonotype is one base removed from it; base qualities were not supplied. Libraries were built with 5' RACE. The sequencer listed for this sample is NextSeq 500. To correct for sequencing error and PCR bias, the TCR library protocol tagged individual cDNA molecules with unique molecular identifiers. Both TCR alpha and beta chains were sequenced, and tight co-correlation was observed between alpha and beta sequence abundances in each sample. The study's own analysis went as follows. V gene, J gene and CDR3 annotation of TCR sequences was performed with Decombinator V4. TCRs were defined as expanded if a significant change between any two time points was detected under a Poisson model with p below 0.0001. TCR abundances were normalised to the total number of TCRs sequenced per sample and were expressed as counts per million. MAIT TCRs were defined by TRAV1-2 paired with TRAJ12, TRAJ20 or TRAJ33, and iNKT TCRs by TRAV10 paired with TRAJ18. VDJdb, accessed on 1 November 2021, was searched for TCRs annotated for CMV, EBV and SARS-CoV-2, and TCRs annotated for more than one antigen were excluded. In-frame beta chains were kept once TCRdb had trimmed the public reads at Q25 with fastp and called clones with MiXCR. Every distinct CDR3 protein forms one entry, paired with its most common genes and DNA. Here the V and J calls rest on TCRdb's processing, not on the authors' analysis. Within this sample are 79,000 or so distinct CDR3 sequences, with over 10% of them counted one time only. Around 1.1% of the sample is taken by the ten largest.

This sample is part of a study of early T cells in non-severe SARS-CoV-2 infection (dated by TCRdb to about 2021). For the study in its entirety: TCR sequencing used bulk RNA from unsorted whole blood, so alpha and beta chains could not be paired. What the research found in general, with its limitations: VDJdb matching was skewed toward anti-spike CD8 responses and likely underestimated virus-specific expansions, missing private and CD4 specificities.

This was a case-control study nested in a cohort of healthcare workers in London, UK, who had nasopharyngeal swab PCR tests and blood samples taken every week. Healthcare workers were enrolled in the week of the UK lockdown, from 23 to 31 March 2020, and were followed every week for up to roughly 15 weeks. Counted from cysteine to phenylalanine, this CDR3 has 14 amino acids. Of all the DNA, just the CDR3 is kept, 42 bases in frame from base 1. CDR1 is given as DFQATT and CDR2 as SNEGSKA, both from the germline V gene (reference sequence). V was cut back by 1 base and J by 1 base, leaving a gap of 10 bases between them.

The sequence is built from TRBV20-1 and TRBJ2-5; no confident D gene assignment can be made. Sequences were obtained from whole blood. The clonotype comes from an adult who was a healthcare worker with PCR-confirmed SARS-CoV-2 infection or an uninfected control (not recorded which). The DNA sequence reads TGCAGTGCTAGAGGACACTCGTTCCAAGAGACCCAGTACTTC. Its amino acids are CSARGHSFQETQYF.